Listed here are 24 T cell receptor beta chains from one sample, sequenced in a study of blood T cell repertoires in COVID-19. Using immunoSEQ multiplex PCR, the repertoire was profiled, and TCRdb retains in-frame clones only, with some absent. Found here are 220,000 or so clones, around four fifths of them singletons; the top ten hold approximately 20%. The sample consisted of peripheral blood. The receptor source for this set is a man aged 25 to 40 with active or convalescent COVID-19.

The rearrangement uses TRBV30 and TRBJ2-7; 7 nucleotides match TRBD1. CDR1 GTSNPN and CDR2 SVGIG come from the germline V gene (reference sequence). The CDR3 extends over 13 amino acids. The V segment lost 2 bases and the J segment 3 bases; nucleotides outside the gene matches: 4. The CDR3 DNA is TGTGCCTGGAGTAGGGGGCAGTTCTACGAGCAGTACTTC. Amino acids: CAWSRGQFYEQYF. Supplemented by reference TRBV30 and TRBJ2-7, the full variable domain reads SQTIHQWPATLVQPVGSPLSLECTVEGTSNPNLYWYRQAAGRGLQLLFYSVGIGQISSEVPQNLSASRPQDRQFILSSKKLLLSDSGFYLCAWSRGQFYEQYFGPGTRLTVT.

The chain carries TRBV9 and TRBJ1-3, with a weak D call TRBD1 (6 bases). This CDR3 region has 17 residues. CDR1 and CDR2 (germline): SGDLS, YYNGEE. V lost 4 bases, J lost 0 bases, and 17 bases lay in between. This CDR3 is CASSTQSGGHSGNTIYF. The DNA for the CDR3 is TGTGCCAGCAGCACCCAGTCTGGGGGCCACTCTGGAAACACCATATATTTT.

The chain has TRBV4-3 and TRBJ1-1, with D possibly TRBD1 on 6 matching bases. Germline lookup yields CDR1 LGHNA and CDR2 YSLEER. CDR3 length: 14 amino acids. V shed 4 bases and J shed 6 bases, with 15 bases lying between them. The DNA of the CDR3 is TGCGCCAGCAGCCGCGGACAGCGGACCGCTGAAGCTTTCTTT. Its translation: CASSRGQRTAEAFF.

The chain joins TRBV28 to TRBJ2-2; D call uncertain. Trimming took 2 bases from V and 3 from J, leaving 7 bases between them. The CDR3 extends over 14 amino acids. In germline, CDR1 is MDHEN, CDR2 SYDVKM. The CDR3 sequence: CASSLNKYTGELFF. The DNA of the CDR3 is TGTGCCAGCAGTTTAAACAAGTACACCGGGGAGCTGTTTTTT.

The CDR3 spells CASGQGAWGEKLFF. The CDR3 coding sequence is TGTGCCAGCGGGCAGGGGGCTTGGGGTGAAAAACTGTTTTTT. The chain has TRBV2 and TRBJ1-4, with 8 nucleotides matching TRBD1. The germline gives CDR1 SNHLY, CDR2 FYNNEI. The V gene end was trimmed by 8 bases and the J gene end by 7 bases; junction bases not matched to a gene: 9. The CDR3 is 14 amino acids.

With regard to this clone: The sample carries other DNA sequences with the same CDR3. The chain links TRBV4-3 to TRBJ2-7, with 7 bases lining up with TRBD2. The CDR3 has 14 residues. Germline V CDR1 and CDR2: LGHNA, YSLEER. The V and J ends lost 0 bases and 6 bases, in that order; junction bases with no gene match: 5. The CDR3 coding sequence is TGCGCCAGCAGCCAAGATCGTGGGACTATCGAGCAGTACTTC. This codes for CASSQDRGTIEQYF.

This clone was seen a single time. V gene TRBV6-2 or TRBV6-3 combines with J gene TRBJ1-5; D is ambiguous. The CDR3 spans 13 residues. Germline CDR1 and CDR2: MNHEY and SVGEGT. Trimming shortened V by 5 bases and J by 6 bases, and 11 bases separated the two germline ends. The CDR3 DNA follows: TGTGCCAGCAGTCGCGGGTGGGGTCAGCCCCAGCATTTT. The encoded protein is CASSRGWGQPQHF.

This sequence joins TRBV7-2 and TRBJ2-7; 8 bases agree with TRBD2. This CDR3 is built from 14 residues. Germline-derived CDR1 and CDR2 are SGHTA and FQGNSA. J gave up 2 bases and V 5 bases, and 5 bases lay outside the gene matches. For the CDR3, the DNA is TGTGCCAGCAGCCTAGGGACTAGAGCCTACGAGCAGTACTTC. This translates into CASSLGTRAYEQYF.

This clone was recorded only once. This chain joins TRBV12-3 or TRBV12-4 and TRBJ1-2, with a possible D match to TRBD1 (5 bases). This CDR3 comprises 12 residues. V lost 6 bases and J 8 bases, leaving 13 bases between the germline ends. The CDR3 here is CASSPLGVGYTF. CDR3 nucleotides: TGTGCCAGCAGCCCATTAGGGGTCGGCTACACCTTC.

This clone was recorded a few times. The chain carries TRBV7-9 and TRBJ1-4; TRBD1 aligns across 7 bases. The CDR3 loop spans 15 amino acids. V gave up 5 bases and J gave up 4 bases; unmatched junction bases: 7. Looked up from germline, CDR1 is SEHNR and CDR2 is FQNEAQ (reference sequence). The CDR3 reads CASSRRTGDNEKLFF. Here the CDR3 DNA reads TGTGCCAGCAGCCGAAGGACAGGAGATAATGAAAAACTGTTTTTT.

The CDR3 reads CATSARGGLSFF. CDR3 coding DNA: TGTGCCACCAGCGCTCGGGGAGGGTTATCTTTCTTT. V is TRBV15 and J is TRBJ1-1; D ambiguous. Germline loops: CDR1 LNHNV, CDR2 YYDKDF (reference sequence). V was trimmed by 5 bases and J by 12 bases, leaving 16 bases between them. The CDR3 totals 12 residues.

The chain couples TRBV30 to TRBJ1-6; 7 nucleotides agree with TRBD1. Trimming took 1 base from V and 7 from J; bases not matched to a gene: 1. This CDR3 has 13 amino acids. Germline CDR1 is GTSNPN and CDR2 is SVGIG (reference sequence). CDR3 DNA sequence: TGTGCCTGGAGTGGACAGGGAAATTCACCCCTCCACTTT. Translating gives CAWSGQGNSPLHF.

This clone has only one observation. The CDR3, as DNA: TGTGCCACCGTCCCTTCACCGGGGGGGCGTAACAATGAGCAGTTCTTC. Translation gives CATVPSPGGRNNEQFF. This chain uses TRBV27 with TRBJ2-1; 8 bases align to TRBD2. The CDR3 is 16 amino acids. Germline assignment: CDR1 MNHEY and CDR2 SMNVEV (reference sequence). Trimming at V came to 10 bases and at J to 5 bases, leaving 16 bases not matched to a gene.

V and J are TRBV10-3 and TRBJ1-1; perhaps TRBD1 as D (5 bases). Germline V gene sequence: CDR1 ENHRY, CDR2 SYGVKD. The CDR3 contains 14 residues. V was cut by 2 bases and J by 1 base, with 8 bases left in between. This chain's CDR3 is CAISEPQGNTEAFF. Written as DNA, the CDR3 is TGTGCCATCAGTGAGCCCCAGGGGAACACTGAAGCTTTCTTT.

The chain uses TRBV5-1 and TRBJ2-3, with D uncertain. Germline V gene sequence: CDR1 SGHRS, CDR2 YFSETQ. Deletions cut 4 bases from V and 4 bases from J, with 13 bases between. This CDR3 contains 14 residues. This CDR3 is CASSGARISDTQYF. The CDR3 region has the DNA TGCGCCAGCAGCGGCGCTAGAATATCAGATACGCAGTATTTT.

The CDR3 DNA reads as TGTGCCACCAGCAGAGGGACAGGGGGGTACACTGAAGCTTTCTTT. Protein sequence: CATSRGTGGYTEAFF. This chain links TRBV15 with TRBJ1-1, with 10 bases that match TRBD1. V was pared by 1 base and J by 3 bases, with 2 bases of the junction left unmatched. The CDR3 spans 15 residues. CDR1 is LNHNV and CDR2 is YYDKDF in the germline V gene (reference sequence). The full variable domain, completed using reference TRBV15 and TRBJ1-1, is DAMVIQNPRYQVTQFGKPVTLSCSQTLNHNVMYWYQQKSSQAPKLLFHYYDKDFNNEADTPDNFQSRRPNTSFCFLDIRSPGLGDTAMYLCATSRGTGGYTEAFFGQGTRLTVV.

The CDR3 region is CASSGVAGNPAQNEQFF. DNA of the CDR3: TGTGCCAGCAGTGGAGTAGCGGGTAATCCCGCTCAAAATGAGCAGTTCTTC. The genes are TRBV6-1 and TRBJ2-1; 7 nucleotides align to TRBD2. V shed 4 bases and J 7 bases; nucleotides not matched to a gene: 16. The germline CDR1 and CDR2 sequences are MNHNS and SASEGT. CDR3 length equals 17 residues.

The CDR3 reads CASSSLGDSHNYGYTF. The CDR3 DNA reads TGTGCCAGCAGTTCCCTGGGTGACAGCCATAACTATGGCTACACCTTC. V usage is TRBV28 and J usage is TRBJ1-2; TRBD1 is a possible D gene (5 bases). This CDR3 has 16 residues. V was cut by 4 bases and J by 1 base, with 16 bases left in between. Germline lookup yields CDR1 MDHEN and CDR2 SYDVKM.

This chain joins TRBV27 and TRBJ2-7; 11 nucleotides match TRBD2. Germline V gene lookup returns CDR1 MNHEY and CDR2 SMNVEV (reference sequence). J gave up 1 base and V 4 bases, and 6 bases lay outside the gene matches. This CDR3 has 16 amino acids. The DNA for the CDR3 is TGTGCCAGCAGTTACGGACTAGCGGGCTCATCCTACGAGCAGTACTTC. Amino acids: CASSYGLAGSSYEQYF.

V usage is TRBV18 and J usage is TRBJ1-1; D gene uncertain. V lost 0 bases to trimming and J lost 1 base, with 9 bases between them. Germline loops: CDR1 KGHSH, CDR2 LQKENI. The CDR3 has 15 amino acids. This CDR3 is CASSPPAHPNTEAFF. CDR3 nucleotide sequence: TGTGCCAGCTCACCACCAGCCCACCCGAACACTGAAGCTTTCTTT.

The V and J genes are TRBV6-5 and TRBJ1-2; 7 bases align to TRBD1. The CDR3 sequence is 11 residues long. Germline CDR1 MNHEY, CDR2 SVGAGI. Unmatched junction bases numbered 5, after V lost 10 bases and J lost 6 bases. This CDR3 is CAIRQGDGYTF. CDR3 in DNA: TGTGCCATCCGACAGGGCGATGGCTACACCTTC.

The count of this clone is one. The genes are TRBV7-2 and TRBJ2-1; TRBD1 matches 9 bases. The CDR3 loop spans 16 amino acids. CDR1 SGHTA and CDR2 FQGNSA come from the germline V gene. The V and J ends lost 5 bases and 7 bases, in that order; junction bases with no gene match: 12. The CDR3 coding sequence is TGTGCCAGCAGCCCCAAGGGTACAGGGGGCCGAAATGAGCAGTTCTTC. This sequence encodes CASSPKGTGGRNEQFF. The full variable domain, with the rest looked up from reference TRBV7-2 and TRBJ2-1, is GAGVSQSPSNKVTEKGKDVELRCDPISGHTALYWYRQSLGQGLEFLIYFQGNSAPDKSGLPSDRFSAERTGGSVSTLTIQRTQQEDSAVYLCASSPKGTGGRNEQFFGPGTRLTVL.

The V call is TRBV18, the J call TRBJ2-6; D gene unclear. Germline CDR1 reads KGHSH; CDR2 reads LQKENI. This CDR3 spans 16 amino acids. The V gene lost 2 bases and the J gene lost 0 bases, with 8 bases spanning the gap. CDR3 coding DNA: TGTGCCAGCTCACCATCACAGTCCTCTGGGGCCAACGTCCTGACTTTC. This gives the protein CASSPSQSSGANVLTF.

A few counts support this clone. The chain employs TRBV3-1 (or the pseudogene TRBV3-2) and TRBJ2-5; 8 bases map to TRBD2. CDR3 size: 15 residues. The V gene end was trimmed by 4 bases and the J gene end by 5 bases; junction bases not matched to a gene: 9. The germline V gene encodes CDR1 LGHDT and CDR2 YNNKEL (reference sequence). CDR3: CASSLPGLVPETQYF. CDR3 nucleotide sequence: TGTGCCAGCAGCCTACCGGGACTAGTCCCTGAGACCCAGTACTTC.